The clone carrying this T cell receptor (beta chain) was picked up many times. Its antigen is unidentified. At first hyperthyroidism diagnosis, before any ophthalmopathy symptoms, the blood sample was collected. This CDR3 comprises 16 residues. V was trimmed by 0 bases and J by 4 bases, leaving 15 bases between them. The germline gives CDR1 SGDLS, CDR2 YYNGEE. These data come from a study of T cells in Graves' hyperthyroidism and ophthalmopathy. Study-level findings and limits: Ophthalmopathy and stable hyperthyroidism were told apart by a 13 V-J model.

Amplification targeted TCR beta CDR3 regions from RNA transcripts. In the first-round RT-PCR of the TCR CDR3, the HTBI primer set was used. In TCRdb, the multiplex PCR reads were re-called with MiXCR into one record per CDR3 protein. The sample records approximately 270,000 distinct CDR3 sequences, more than 14% being singletons. The clonotype comes from a woman in her thirties or forties with Graves' hyperthyroidism that later progressed to Graves' ophthalmopathy. The chain recombines TRBV9 with TRBJ2-3; D possibly corresponds to TRBD1 (6 bases). Sequencing input: blood. This CDR3 reads CASSVVVTGVADTQYF. CDR3 in DNA: TGTGCCAGCAGCGTAGTGGTGACAGGCGTCGCAGATACGCAGTATTTT. Full variable domain (outside the CDR3, taken from reference TRBV9 and TRBJ2-3): DSGVTQTPKHLITATGQRVTLRCSPRSGDLSVYWYQQSLDQGLQFLIQYYNGEERAKGNILERFSAQQFPDLHSELNLSSLELGDSALYFCASSVVVTGVADTQYFGPGTRLTVL.